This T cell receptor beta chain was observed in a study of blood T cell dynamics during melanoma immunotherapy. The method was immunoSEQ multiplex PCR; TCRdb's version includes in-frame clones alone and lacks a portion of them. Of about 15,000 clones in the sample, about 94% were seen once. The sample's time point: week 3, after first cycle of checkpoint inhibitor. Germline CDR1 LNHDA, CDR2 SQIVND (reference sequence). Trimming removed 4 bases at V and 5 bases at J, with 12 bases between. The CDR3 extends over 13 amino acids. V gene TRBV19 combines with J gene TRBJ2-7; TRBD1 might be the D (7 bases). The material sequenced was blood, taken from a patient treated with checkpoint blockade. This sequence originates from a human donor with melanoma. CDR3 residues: CASSSQGGNEQYF. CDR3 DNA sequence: TGTGCCAGTAGTAGTCAGGGGGGCAACGAGCAGTACTTC.